One and the same sample provided the 27 T cell receptor beta chains below, sequenced in a study of T cells in Graves' hyperthyroidism and ophthalmopathy. RNA transcripts yielded amplified TCR beta CDR3 regions. Primed by the HTBI set, a first-round RT-PCR was run on the TCR CDR3. One entry per CDR3 protein, called by TCRdb with MiXCR from the multiplex PCR reads. The sample yields around 690,000 distinct CDR3 sequences, around 21% seen once. Input material: blood. Every receptor here comes from a man aged 30 to 39 with Graves' ophthalmopathy.

The chain joins TRBV20-1 to TRBJ2-7; no clear D. The CDR3 extends over 10 amino acids. The germline gives CDR1 DFQATT, CDR2 SNEGSKA (reference sequence). V lost 2 bases and J 6 bases, leaving 5 bases between the germline ends. CDR3 nucleotide sequence: TGCAGTGCTAGAAATCTCGAGCAGTACTTC. Protein sequence: CSARNLEQYF.

This clonotype was recorded at least ten times. The chain couples TRBV7-9 to TRBJ2-1; 11 bases fit TRBD2. V was pared by 4 bases and J by 1 base, with 3 bases of the junction left unmatched. The CDR3 runs 16 residues. Looked up from germline, CDR1 is SEHNR and CDR2 is FQNEAQ (reference sequence). CDR3 DNA sequence: TGTGCCAGCAGCTCCACTAGCGGGAGATCCTACAATGAGCAGTTCTTC. This sequence encodes CASSSTSGRSYNEQFF.

This clonotype has more than one count but fewer than ten. The DNA of the CDR3 is TGTGCCAGCACAACCCGGCGGGAGGGCCAATACAATGAGCAGTTCTTC. Translation gives CASTTRREGQYNEQFF. The rearrangement joins TRBV28 to TRBJ2-1; 9 bases match TRBD2. This CDR3 region has 16 residues. V was pared by 7 bases and J by 4 bases, with 11 bases of the junction left unmatched. Germline lookup yields CDR1 MDHEN and CDR2 SYDVKM.

The V call is TRBV20-1, the J call TRBJ2-5; maybe TRBD2 (7 bases). Trimming left V 7 bases short and J 4 bases short, with 22 bases between. The germline gives CDR1 DFQATT, CDR2 SNEGSKA (reference sequence). This CDR3 comprises 15 residues. CDR3 amino acids: CSVAGGGGFSETQYF. The CDR3 coding sequence is TGCAGTGTCGCCGGAGGGGGGGGCTTCTCAGAGACCCAGTACTTC.

This clonotype was detected many times. This chain connects TRBV30 to TRBJ2-1, with D possibly matching TRBD1 (5 bases). V lost 0 bases to trimming and J lost 9 bases, with 9 bases between them. Germline assignment: CDR1 GTSNPN and CDR2 SVGIG (reference sequence). This CDR3 region has 12 residues. CDR3 coding DNA: TGTGCCTGGAGTGTTATGCAGGGTGAGCAGTTCTTC. This translates into CAWSVMQGEQFF.

This clonotype was seen a few times. The chain has TRBV6-1 and TRBJ2-7, with 9 nucleotides matching TRBD1. Germline V gene lookup returns CDR1 MNHNS and CDR2 SASEGT. V lost 6 bases, J lost 2 bases, and 5 bases stayed unmatched. The CDR3 is 14 residues long. CDR3 bases: TGTGCCAGCAGCCGGGACAGGGCGCCCTACGAGCAGTACTTC. It codes for CASSRDRAPYEQYF.

At least ten counts were recorded for this clonotype. The gene calls are TRBV12-3 or TRBV12-4 and TRBJ1-5; D is undetermined. V lost 0 bases to trimming and J lost 9 bases, with 3 bases between them. This CDR3 contains 11 residues. The chain's CDR3 is CASSLAGPQHF. CDR3 bases: TGTGCCAGCAGTTTAGCGGGGCCCCAGCATTTT.

The table lists this clonotype with many counts. The gene calls are TRBV28 and TRBJ2-1, with unresolved D. The germline V gene has CDR1 MDHEN and CDR2 SYDVKM. The CDR3 spans 14 residues. V lost 5 bases and J lost 3, with 11 bases in between. CDR3: CASSRGAYYNEQFF. The CDR3 bases are TGTGCCAGCAGTCGAGGAGCATACTACAATGAGCAGTTCTTC.

The chain is built from TRBV6-9 and TRBJ2-7, with 10 bases aligning to TRBD2. CDR3 length: 15 residues. V gave up 4 bases and J gave up 1 base; unmatched junction bases: 4. Germline values: CDR1 MNHGY, CDR2 SVAAGI. The CDR3 bases are TGTGCCAGCAGTTCGCCTAGCGGGAGATCCTACGAGCAGTACTTC. Protein sequence: CASSSPSGRSYEQYF.

This clonotype was seen only a few times. The V gene is TRBV7-2, the J gene TRBJ2-7; 10 positions agree with TRBD2. CDR1 and CDR2 from the germline V gene are SGHTA and FQGNSA. The CDR3 is made up of 16 amino acids. V gave up 5 bases and J gave up 2 bases; unmatched junction bases: 9. In nucleotides, the CDR3 is TGTGCCAGCAGCCCGGCGCAAGCGGGAGGGCCCTACGAGCAGTACTTC. This codes for CASSPAQAGGPYEQYF.

This clonotype was recorded a few times. The V gene is TRBV29-1, the J gene TRBJ2-3; D may match TRBD1 or TRBD2 (5 bases each). Germline CDR1 SQVTM, CDR2 ANQGSEA. The V end lost 2 bases, the J end lost 5 bases, and 20 bases lay between the germline ends. The CDR3 runs to 16 residues. DNA of the CDR3: TGCAGCGTTGAATTGGTTAGGGGCTTCGGAGGAGATACGCAGTATTTT. Amino acids: CSVELVRGFGGDTQYF.

This clonotype has at least ten counts. The chain recombines TRBV11-2 with TRBJ2-1; a weak D match, TRBD1 (7 bases). This CDR3 comprises 12 residues. Germline V gene sequence: CDR1 SGHAT, CDR2 FQNNGV. Trimming removed 4 bases at V and 12 bases at J, with 13 bases between. CDR3: CASSSGGSRQFF. The CDR3 bases are TGTGCCAGCAGCTCAGGGGGGTCCAGGCAGTTCTTC.

This clonotype was detected ten times or more. V gene TRBV5-1 combines with J gene TRBJ2-1, with a tentative D call TRBD2 (5 bases). The CDR3 is 14 residues long. Germline V gene sequence: CDR1 SGHRS, CDR2 YFSETQ. V was trimmed by 4 bases and J by 7 bases, leaving 15 bases between them. CDR3 protein: CASSTIVGDNEQFF. The CDR3 DNA follows: TGCGCCAGCAGCACGATAGTGGGAGATAATGAGCAGTTCTTC. The full variable domain, with the rest looked up from reference TRBV5-1 and TRBJ2-1, is KAGVTQTPRYLIKTRGQQVTLSCSPISGHRSVSWYQQTPGQGLQFLFEYFSETQRNKGNFPGRFSGRQFSNSRSEMNVSTLELGDSALYLCASSTIVGDNEQFFGPGTRLTVL.

The CDR3 DNA reads as TGTGCCAGCGACGGTTCATCGGGGGACCATGGCTACACCTTC. Amino acid sequence: CASDGSSGDHGYTF. This rearrangement joins TRBV6-1 to TRBJ1-2, with a possible D match to TRBD1 (5 bases). V was cut by 8 bases and J by 6 bases, with 19 bases left in between. The CDR3 contains 14 residues. The V gene's germline CDR1 is MNHNS and CDR2 SASEGT.

The chain joins TRBV6-9 to TRBJ1-4, with 7 positions matching TRBD1. The germline V gene has CDR1 MNHGY and CDR2 SVAAGI. With V trimmed by 4 bases and J by 5 bases, 4 bases remained unmatched. This CDR3 region has 14 residues. For the CDR3, the DNA is TGTGCCAGCAGTTCCCGGGACAGAAATGAAAAACTGTTTTTT. This sequence encodes CASSSRDRNEKLFF.

This clonotype came up a few times. This chain uses TRBV27 with TRBJ2-6; TRBD2 aligns across 7 bases. Trimming at V came to 6 bases and at J to 0 bases, leaving 5 bases not matched to a gene. The CDR3 contains 16 residues. Germline CDR1 reads MNHEY; CDR2 reads SMNVEV (reference sequence). CDR3 sequence reads: CASRSWGGSGANVLTF. For the CDR3, the DNA is TGTGCCAGCAGAAGCTGGGGGGGCTCTGGGGCCAACGTCCTGACTTTC.

The chain couples TRBV5-6 to TRBJ1-2; 9 bases are a match to TRBD1. Trimming removed 5 bases from V and 6 bases from J; junction bases left unmatched: 11. CDR1 and CDR2 (germline): SGHDT, YYEEEE. The CDR3 contains 15 residues. The CDR3 is CASSTQRDRAHGYTF. CDR3 coding DNA: TGTGCCAGCAGTACCCAACGGGACAGGGCCCATGGCTACACCTTC. The full variable domain, with the rest looked up from reference TRBV5-6 and TRBJ1-2, is DAGVTQSPTHLIKTRGQQVTLRCSPKSGHDTVSWYQQALGQGPQFIFQYYEEEERQRGNFPDRFSGHQFPNYSSELNVNALLLGDSALYLCASSTQRDRAHGYTFGSGTRLTVV.

Regarding this clonotype: Compared with germline, one end of the junction differs, possibly owing to a read error. V gene TRBV28 combines with J gene TRBJ1-5, with 7 bases lining up with TRBD1. Germline values: CDR1 MDHEN, CDR2 SYDVKM. The CDR3 length is 15 residues. The CDR3 is CASSLRDSSNQLQHF. The DNA for the CDR3 is TGTGCCAGCAGTTTAAGGGACAGTAGCAATCAGCTCCAGCATTTT.

The chain is built from TRBV7-9 and TRBJ2-2; D gene uncertain. V dropped 5 bases and J dropped 6 bases, with 10 bases sitting between them. The CDR3 runs 13 residues. Germline V lookup: CDR1 SEHNR, CDR2 FQNEAQ (reference sequence). The CDR3 reads CASSPSIPGELFF. The CDR3 nucleotides read TGTGCCAGCAGCCCCTCCATCCCCGGGGAGCTGTTTTTT.

With regard to this clonotype: The junction differs from germline at one of its ends, possibly a read error. V and J are TRBV5-6 and TRBJ1-2; TRBD1 matches at 9 bases. The CDR3 has 15 residues. Germline CDR1 SGHDT, CDR2 YYEEEE. CDR3 protein: CTSSPPTGGSDGYTF. The CDR3 DNA sequence: TGTACCAGCAGCCCACCGACAGGGGGAAGCGATGGCTACACCTTC.

This clonotype was observed at least ten times. The chain couples TRBV28 to TRBJ1-5; no clear D. Germline loops: CDR1 MDHEN, CDR2 SYDVKM. The CDR3 is 11 amino acids. Trimming took 10 bases from V and 2 from J, leaving 6 bases between them. The CDR3 loop reads CATKGNQPQHF. The CDR3 nucleotides read TGTGCCACCAAGGGCAATCAGCCCCAGCATTTT.

In its sample, this clonotype was seen many times. The gene calls are TRBV18 and TRBJ2-1, with TRBD2 identical over 11 bases. The CDR3 spans 15 residues. V lost 3 bases to trimming and J lost 6 bases; unmatched junction nucleotides: 4. Looked up from germline, CDR1 is KGHSH and CDR2 is LQKENI. The DNA for the CDR3 is TGTGCCAGCTCACCGTCGACTAGCGGGGCCAATGAGCAGTTCTTC. Amino acids: CASSPSTSGANEQFF.

The chain employs TRBV2 and TRBJ1-6, with D maybe TRBD1 (5 bases). Germline V lookup: CDR1 SNHLY, CDR2 FYNNEI. Trimming took 6 bases from V and 5 from J, leaving 5 bases between them. The CDR3 length is 12 residues. The chain's CDR3 is CASRTDNSPLHF. The DNA for the CDR3 is TGTGCCAGCAGGACAGATAATTCACCCCTCCACTTT. Combining the CDR3 with reference TRBV2 and TRBJ1-6 gives the whole variable domain EPEVTQTPSHQVTQMGQEVILRCVPISNHLYFYWYRQILGQKVEFLVSFYNNEISEKSEIFDDQFSVERPDGSNFTLKIRSTKLEDSAMYFCASRTDNSPLHFGNGTRLTVT.

This clonotype has ten or more counts. The CDR3 sequence: CASSSLMAGLQETQYF. The CDR3 bases are TGTGCCAGCAGTTCCCTGATGGCGGGACTTCAAGAGACCCAGTACTTC. The V call is TRBV12-3 or TRBV12-4, the J call TRBJ2-5, with D maybe TRBD2 (6 bases). Trimming stripped 4 bases from V and 2 bases from J, with 17 bases between. The CDR3 is made up of 16 amino acids.

The chain links TRBV29-1 to TRBJ2-7; possibly TRBD1 for D (6 bases). Germline loops: CDR1 SQVTM, CDR2 ANQGSEA. V was clipped by 6 bases and J by 1 base, with 16 bases between them. The CDR3 totals 14 residues. In DNA form, the CDR3 reads TGCAGCGTCGATGAGGGGGAACCATCCTACGAGCAGTACTTC. Translation gives CSVDEGEPSYEQYF.

This clonotype showed up many times. The chain is built from TRBV12-3 or TRBV12-4 and TRBJ2-1; TRBD2 matches at 13 bases. The junction had 12 bases not matched to a gene; V was cut back by 6 bases and J by 10 bases. The CDR3 sequence is 16 residues long. The CDR3 region is CASRRNGLAGEEEQFF. CDR3 DNA: TGTGCCAGCAGGCGCAATGGACTAGCGGGAGAGGAGGAGCAGTTCTTC.

This clonotype was counted a single time. The rearrangement joins TRBV19 to TRBJ2-3; tentatively, D is TRBD2 (5 bases). The CDR3 covers 16 residues. Trimming left V 9 bases short and J 0 bases short, with 19 bases between. Germline V gives CDR1 LNHDA, CDR2 SQIVND (reference sequence). CDR3 protein: CASKPKRDTSTDTQYF. The DNA for the CDR3 is TGTGCCAGCAAGCCCAAGAGGGATACTAGCACAGATACGCAGTATTTT.